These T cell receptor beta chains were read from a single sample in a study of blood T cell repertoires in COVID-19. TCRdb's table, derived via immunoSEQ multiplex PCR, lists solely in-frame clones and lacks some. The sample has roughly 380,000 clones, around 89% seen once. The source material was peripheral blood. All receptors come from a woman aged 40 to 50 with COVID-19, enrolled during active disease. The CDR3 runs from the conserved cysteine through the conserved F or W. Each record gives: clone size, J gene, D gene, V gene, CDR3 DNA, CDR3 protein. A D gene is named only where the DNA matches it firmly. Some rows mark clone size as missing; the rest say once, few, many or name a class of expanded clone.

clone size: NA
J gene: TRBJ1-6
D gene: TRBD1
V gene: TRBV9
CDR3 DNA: TGTGCCAGCAGACAGGGGGGGAATTCACCCCTCCACTTT
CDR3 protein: CASRQGGNSPLHF

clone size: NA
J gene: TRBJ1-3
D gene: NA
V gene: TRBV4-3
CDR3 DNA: TGCGCCAGCAGCCGGGCCCGGGGGGTGATGGACACCATATATTTT
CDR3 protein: CASSRARGVMDTIYF

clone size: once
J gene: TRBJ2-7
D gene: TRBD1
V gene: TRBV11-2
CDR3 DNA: TGTGCCAGCAGCCCCGGGGACAGGGGATCCTACGAGCAGTACTTC
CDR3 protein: CASSPGDRGSYEQYF

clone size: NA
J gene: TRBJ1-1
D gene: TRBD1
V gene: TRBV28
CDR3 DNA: TGTGCCAGCAGTCCGAACAGGGGGAACACTGAAGCTTTCTTT
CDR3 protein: CASSPNRGNTEAFF

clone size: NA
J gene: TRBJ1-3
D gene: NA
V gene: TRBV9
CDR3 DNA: TGTGCCAGCAGCGGAGGGGGAAACACCATATATTTT
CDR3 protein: CASSGGGNTIYF

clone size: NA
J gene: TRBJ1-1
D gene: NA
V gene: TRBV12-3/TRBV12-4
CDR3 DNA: TGTGCCAGCAGTTTACGGGGGAGAACTGAAGCTTTCTTT
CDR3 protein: CASSLRGRTEAFF

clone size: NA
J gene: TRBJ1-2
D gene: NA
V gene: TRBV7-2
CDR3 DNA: TGTGCCAGCAGCCCGGGGGAGGGTCGCTATGGCTACACCTTC
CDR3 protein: CASSPGEGRYGYTF

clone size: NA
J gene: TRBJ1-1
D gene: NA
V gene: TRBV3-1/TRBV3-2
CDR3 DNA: TGTGCCAGCAGCCAAGATGAGTGGCGGGGGGGAGCTTTCTTT
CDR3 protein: CASSQDEWRGGAFF

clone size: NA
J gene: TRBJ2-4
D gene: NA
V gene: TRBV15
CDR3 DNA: TGTGCCACCAGCAGAGAAGACTCCCAGCCTAAAAACATTCAGTACTTC
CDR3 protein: CATSREDSQPKNIQYF

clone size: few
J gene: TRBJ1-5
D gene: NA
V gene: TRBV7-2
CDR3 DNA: TGTGCCAGCAGCACTCGGGGGGAACAGCCCCAGCATTTT
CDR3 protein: CASSTRGEQPQHF

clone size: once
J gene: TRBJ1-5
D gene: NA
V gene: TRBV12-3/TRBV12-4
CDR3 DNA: TGTGCCAGCAGTTTTGCCCCCCGGCAGCCCCAGCATTTT
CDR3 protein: CASSFAPRQPQHF

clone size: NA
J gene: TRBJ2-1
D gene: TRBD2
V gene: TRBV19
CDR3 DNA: TGTGCCAGTAGTAAGCGGGAGAGGAATGAGCAGTTCTTC
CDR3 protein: CASSKRERNEQFF

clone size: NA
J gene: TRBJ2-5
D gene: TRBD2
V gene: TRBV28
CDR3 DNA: TGTGCCAGCAGTTTAGCGGGGTTAGCGGGAGAAGAGACCCAGTACTTC
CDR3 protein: CASSLAGLAGEETQYF

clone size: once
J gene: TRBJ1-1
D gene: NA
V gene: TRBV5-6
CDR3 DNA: TGTGCCAGCAGCTTGGACAGGAACACTGAAGCTTTCTTT
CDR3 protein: CASSLDRNTEAFF

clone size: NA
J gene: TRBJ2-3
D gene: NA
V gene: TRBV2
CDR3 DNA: TGTGCCAGCATGTCTGGTGGGGCCGATACGCAGTATTTT
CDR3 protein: CASMSGGADTQYF

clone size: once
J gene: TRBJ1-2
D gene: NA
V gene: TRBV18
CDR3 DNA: TGTGCCAGCTCACGATTTACTTCGCAGGGTACCAACTATGGCTACACCTTC
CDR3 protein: CASSRFTSQGTNYGYTF

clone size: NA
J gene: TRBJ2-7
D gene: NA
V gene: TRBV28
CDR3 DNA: TGTGCCAGCACCCCCGGACAGCCTTACGAGCAGTACTTC
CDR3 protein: CASTPGQPYEQYF

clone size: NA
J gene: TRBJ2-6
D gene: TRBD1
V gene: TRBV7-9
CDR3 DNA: TGTGCCAGCAGCAGGACAGGGTGGGGCTCTGGGGCCAACGTCCTGACTTTC
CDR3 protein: CASSRTGWGSGANVLTF

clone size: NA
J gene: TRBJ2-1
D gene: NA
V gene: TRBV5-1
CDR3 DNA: TGCGCCAGCAGCTTGGGCCACAAAGTCGATGAGCAGTTCTTC
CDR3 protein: CASSLGHKVDEQFF

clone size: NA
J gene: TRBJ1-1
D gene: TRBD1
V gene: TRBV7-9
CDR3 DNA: TGTGCCAGCAGCTTAGGTTCGGGACAGGGGGGCACTGAAGCTTTCTTT
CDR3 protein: CASSLGSGQGGTEAFF

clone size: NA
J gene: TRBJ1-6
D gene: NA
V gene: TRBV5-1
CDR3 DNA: TGCGCCAGCAGCGGGCAGGCCAATTCACCCCTCCACTTT
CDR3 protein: CASSGQANSPLHF

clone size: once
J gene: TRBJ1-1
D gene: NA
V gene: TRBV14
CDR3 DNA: TGTGCCAGCAGCCAAGTGGCCAGGAACACTGAAGCTTTCTTT
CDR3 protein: CASSQVARNTEAFF

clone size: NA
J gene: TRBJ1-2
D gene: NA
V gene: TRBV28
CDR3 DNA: TGTGCCAGCACCCTGGGGAGGGAGGACGTCTACACCTTC
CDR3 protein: CASTLGREDVYTF

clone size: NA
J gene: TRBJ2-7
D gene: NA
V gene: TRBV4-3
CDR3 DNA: TGCGCCAGCAGCCAAGTATCTGTCGGCGAGGGCGAAAGCTCCTACGAGCAGTACTTC
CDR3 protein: CASSQVSVGEGESSYEQYF

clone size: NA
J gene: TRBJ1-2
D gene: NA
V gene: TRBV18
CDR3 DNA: TGTGCCAGCTCTCCAGAAACAGGTCCTAACTATGGCTACACCTTC
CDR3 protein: CASSPETGPNYGYTF

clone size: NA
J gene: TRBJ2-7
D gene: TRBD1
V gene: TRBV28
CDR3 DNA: TGTGCCAGCGGGATACGGGACAGGGGGAACGAGCAGTACTTC
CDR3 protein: CASGIRDRGNEQYF

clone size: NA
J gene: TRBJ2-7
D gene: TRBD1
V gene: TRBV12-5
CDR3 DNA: TGTGCTAGTGGTTTGGCTTCCGGGACAGGGGCCTACGAGCAGTACTTC
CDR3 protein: CASGLASGTGAYEQYF

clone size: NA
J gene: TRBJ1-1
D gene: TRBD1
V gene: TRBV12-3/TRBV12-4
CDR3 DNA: TGTGCCAGCAGCCGGGACAGGGCAGTTGAAGCTTTCTTT
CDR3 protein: CASSRDRAVEAFF

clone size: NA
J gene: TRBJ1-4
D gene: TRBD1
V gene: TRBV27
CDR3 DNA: TGTGCCAGCAGCCAGGCGGGACAGGGTAATGAAAAACTGTTTTTT
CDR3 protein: CASSQAGQGNEKLFF

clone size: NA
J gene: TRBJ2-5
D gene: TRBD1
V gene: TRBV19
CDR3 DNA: TGTGCCAGTAGTCCACACACGGACAGGTCCCAAGAGACCCAGTACTTC
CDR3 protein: CASSPHTDRSQETQYF

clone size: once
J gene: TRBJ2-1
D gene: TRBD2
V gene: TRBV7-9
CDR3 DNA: TGTGCCAGCAGCTTAGCAGCGGGGGGGCGGGATGAGCAGTTCTTC
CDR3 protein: CASSLAAGGRDEQFF

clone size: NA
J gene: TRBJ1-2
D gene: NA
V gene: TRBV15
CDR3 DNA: TGTGCCACCAGCCCTCAGACCACAGGGACCGGCTACACCTTC
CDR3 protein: CATSPQTTGTGYTF

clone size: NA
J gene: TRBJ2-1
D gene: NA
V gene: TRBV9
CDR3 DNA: TGTGCCAGCAGTTTAGACAGGTACGGTGAGCAGTTCTTC
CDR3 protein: CASSLDRYGEQFF

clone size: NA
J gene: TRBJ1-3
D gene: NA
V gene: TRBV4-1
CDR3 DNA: TGCGCCAGCAGCCCCACGGACAGTAGCTCTGGAAACACCATATATTTT
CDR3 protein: CASSPTDSSSGNTIYF

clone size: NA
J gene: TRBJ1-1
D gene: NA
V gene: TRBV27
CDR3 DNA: TGTGCCAGCAGTTTATCCCCGGACACAAACACTGAAGCTTTCTTT
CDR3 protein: CASSLSPDTNTEAFF

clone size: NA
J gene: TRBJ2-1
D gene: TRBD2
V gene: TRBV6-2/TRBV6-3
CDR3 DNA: TGTGCCAGCAGTACCGGGACTAATGCTTACAATGAGCAGTTCTTC
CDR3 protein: CASSTGTNAYNEQFF

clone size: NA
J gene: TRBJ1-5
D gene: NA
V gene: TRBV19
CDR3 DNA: TGTGCCAGTAGTACCCATAAACGGGGGGACAATCAGCCCCAGCATTTT
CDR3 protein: CASSTHKRGDNQPQHF

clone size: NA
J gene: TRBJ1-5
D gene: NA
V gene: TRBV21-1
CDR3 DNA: TGTGCCAGCAGCAAAACCGGGGAGAGCGGCAATCAGCCCCAGCATTTT
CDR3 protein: CASSKTGESGNQPQHF

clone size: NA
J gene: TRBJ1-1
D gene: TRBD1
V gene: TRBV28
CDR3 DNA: TGTGCCAGCAGTTCGCACCGGGACAGGGGTACTGAAGCTTTCTTT
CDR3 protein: CASSSHRDRGTEAFF

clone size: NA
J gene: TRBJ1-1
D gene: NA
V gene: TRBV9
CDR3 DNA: TGTGCCAGCAGCGTAGCGGGGGGTGAAGCTTTCTTT
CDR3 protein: CASSVAGGEAFF

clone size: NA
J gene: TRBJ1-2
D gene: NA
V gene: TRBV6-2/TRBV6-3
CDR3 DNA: TGTGCCAGCAGTTACCGCGGATACTATGGCTACACCTTC
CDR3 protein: CASSYRGYYGYTF

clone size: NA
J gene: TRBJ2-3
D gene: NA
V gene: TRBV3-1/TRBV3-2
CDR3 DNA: TGTGCCAGCAGCCAGCCCCGCCGGGGCACAGATACGCAGTATTTT
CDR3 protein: CASSQPRRGTDTQYF

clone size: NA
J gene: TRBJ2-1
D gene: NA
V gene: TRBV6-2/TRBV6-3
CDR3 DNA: TGTGCCAGCAGCACAGGACTATATGGACGTGAGCAGTTCTTC
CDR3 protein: CASSTGLYGREQFF

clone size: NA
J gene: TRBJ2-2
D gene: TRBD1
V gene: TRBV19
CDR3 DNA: TGTGCCAGTAGTATCACAGGGGCGAACACCGGGGAGCTGTTTTTT
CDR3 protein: CASSITGANTGELFF

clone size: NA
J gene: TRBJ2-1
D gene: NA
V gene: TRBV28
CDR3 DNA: TGTGCCAGCAGCCAGTGGTACAATGAGCAGTTCTTC
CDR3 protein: CASSQWYNEQFF

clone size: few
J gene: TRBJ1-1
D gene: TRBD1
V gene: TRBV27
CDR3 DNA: TGTGCCAGCAGTCCCTCGACAGGGTGGGGAACTGAAGCTTTCTTT
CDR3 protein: CASSPSTGWGTEAFF

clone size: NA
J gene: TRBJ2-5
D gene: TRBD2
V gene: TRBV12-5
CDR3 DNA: TGTGCTAGTGCCTTTCGGACTAGTAGATCGGGGGGGCACAGGGAGACCCAGTACTTC
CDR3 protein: CASAFRTSRSGGHRETQYF

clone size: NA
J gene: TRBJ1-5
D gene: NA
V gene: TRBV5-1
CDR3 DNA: TGCGCCAGCAGCCCACTGGGAGAAGGGCAGCCCCAGCATTTT
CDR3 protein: CASSPLGEGQPQHF

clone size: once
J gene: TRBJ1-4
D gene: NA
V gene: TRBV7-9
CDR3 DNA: TGTGCCAGCAGCCGAGGGGAAAAACTGTTTTTT
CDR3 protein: CASSRGEKLFF

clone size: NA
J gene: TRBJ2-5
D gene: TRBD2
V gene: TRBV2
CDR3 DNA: TGTGCCAGCAGTGAAGGGTCTAGCGGTAAAGAGACCCAGTACTTC
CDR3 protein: CASSEGSSGKETQYF

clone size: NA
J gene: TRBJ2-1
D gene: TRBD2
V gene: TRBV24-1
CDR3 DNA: TGTGCCACCAGTTCAGCATGGACTAGCGGGAGTATAGATGAGCAGTTCTTC
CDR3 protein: CATSSAWTSGSIDEQFF

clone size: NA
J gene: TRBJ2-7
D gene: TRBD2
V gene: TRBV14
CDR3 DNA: TGTGCCAGCAGCCACCCGGGACTAGCGGAACTTTCCCACGAGCAGTACTTC
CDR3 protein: CASSHPGLAELSHEQYF

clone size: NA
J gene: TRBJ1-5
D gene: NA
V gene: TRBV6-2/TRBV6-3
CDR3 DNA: TGTGCCAGCAGTGACTTTCTTCTTCGTGCAGGGAATACCAATCAGCCCCAGCATTTT
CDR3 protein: CASSDFLLRAGNTNQPQHF

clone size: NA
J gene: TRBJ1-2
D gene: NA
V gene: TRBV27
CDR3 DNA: TGTGCCAGCAGTTTATCGGGGCCGTGGGGGGGATATGGCTACACCTTC
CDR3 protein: CASSLSGPWGGYGYTF